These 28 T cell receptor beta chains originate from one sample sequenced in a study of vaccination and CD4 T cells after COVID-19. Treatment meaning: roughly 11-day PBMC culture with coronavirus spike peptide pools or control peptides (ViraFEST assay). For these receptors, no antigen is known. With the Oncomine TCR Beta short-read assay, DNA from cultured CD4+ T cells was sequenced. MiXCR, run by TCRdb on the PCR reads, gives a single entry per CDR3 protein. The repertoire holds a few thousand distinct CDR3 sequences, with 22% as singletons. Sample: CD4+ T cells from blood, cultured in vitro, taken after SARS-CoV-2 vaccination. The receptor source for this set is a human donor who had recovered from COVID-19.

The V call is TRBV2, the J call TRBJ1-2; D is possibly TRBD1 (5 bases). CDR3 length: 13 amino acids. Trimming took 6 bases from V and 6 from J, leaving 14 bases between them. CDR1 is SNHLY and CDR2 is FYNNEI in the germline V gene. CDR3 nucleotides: TGTGCCAGCAGCCGTTCAGGGTGGGATGGCTACACCTTC. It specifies CASSRSGWDGYTF.

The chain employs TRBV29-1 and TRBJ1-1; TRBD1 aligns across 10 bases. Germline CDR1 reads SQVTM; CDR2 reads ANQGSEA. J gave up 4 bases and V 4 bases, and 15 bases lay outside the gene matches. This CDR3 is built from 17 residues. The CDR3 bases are TGCAGCGTTGGATGGTTGGTTGGGACAGGGGATCCCACTGAAGCTTTCTTT. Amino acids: CSVGWLVGTGDPTEAFF. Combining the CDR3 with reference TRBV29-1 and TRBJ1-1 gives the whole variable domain SAVISQKPSRDICQRGTSLTIQCQVDSQVTMMFWYRQQPGQSLTLIATANQGSEATYESGFVIDKFPISRPNLTFSTLTVSNMSPEDSSIYLCSVGWLVGTGDPTEAFFGQGTRLTVV.

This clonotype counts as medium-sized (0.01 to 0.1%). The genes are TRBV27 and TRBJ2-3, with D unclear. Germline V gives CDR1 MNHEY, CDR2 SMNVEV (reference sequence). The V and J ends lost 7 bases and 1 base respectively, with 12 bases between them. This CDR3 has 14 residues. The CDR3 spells CASIALWGTDTQYF. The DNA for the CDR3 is TGTGCCAGCATTGCCCTTTGGGGCACAGATACGCAGTATTTT.

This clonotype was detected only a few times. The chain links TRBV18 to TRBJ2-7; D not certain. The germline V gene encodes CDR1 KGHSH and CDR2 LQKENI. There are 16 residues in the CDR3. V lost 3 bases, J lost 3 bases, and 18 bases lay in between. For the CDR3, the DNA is TGTGCCAGCTCACCCCTCCCCGCAGATCTCCTCTACGAGCAGTACTTC. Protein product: CASSPLPADLLYEQYF. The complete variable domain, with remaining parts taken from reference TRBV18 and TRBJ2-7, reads NAGVMQNPRHLVRRRGQEARLRCSPMKGHSHVYWYRQLPEEGLKFMVYLQKENIIDESGMPKERFSAEFPKEGPSILRIQQVVRGDSAAYFCASSPLPADLLYEQYFGPGTRLTVT.

CDR3 sequence: CASSHPKTGSTGELFF. The CDR3 DNA is TGTGCCAGCAGCCATCCTAAGACAGGGAGCACCGGGGAGCTGTTTTTT. The rearrangement joins TRBV7-3 to TRBJ2-2; 7 bases agree with TRBD1. Germline assignment: CDR1 SGHTA and CDR2 FQGTGA. CDR3 size: 16 residues. With V trimmed by 5 bases and J by 4 bases, 10 bases remained unmatched.

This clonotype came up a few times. In nucleotides, the CDR3 is TGTGCCAGTAGTTGGCAGTCTTATAGCAATCAGCCCCAGCATTTT. Amino acids: CASSWQSYSNQPQHF. The rearrangement joins TRBV19 to TRBJ1-5; D is uncertain. The CDR3 is 15 residues long. Trimming shortened V by 5 bases and J by 0 bases, and 11 bases separated the two germline ends. Germline CDR1 is LNHDA and CDR2 is SQIVND (reference sequence).

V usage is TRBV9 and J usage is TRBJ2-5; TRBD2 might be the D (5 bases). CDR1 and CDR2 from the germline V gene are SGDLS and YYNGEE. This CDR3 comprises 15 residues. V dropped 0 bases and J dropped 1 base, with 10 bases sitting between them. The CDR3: CASSVDSGCQETQYF. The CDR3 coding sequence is TGTGCCAGCAGCGTAGACTCGGGGTGCCAAGAGACCCAGTACTTC.

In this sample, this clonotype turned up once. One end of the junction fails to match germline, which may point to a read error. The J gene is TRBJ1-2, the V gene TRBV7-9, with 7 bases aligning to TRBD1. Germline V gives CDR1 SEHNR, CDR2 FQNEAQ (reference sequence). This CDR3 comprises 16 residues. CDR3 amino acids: CASSLAGSGQLHGNTF. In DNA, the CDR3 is TGTGCCAGCAGCTTAGCAGGATCGGGACAGCTTCATGGCAACACCTTC.

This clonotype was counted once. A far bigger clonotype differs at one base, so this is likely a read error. CDR3 in DNA: TGTGCCAGCAGCCCCGGGGTGGCTCTCTATGGCTACACCTTC. Its protein product is CASSPGVALYGYTF. The chain uses TRBV6-5 and TRBJ1-2; no definite D call. Trimming shortened V by 6 bases and J by 4 bases, and 15 bases separated the two germline ends. Germline lookup yields CDR1 MNHEY and CDR2 SVGAGI. The CDR3 is made up of 14 amino acids.

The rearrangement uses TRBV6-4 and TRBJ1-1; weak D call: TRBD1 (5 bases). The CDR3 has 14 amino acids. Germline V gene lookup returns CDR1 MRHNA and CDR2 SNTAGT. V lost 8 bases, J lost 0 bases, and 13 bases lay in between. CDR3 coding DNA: TGTGCCAGCCGGGACGGCAACCTGAACACTGAAGCTTTCTTT. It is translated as CASRDGNLNTEAFF.

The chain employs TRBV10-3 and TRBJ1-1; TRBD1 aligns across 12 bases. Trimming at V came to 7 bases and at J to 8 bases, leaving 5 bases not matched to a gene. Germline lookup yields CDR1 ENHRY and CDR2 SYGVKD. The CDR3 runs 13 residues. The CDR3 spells CAIIPGQGAEAFF. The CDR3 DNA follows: TGTGCCATCATCCCGGGACAGGGGGCCGAAGCTTTCTTT.

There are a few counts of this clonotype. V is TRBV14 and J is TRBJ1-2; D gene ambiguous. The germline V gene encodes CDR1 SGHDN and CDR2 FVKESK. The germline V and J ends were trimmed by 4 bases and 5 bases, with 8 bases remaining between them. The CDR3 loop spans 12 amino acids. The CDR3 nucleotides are TGTGCCAGCAGCCCCTCCTCATATGGCTACACCTTC. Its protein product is CASSPSSYGYTF. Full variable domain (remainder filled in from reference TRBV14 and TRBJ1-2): EAGVTQFPSHSVIEKGQTVTLRCDPISGHDNLYWYRRVMGKEIKFLLHFVKESKQDESGMPNNRFLAERTGGTYSTLKVQPAELEDSGVYFCASSPSSYGYTFGSGTRLTVV.

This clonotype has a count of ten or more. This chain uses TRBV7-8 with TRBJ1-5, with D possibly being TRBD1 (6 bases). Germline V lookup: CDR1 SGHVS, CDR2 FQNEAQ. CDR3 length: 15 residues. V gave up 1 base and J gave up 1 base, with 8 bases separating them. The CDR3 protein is CASSLGQASNQPQHF. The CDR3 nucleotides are TGTGCCAGCAGCTTAGGACAGGCCAGCAATCAGCCCCAGCATTTT.

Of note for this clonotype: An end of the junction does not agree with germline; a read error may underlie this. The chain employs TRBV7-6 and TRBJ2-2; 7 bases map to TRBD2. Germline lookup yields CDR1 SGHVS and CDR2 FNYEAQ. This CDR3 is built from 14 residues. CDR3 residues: CASGLREGTGELFF. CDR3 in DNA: TGTGCCAGCGGCTTAAGGGAGGGAACCGGGGAGCTGTTTTTT.

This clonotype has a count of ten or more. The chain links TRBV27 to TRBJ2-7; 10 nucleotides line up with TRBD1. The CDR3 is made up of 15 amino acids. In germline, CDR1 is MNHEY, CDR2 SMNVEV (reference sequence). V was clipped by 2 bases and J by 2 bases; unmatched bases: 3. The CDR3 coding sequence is TGTGCCAGCAGTTTAAAGGGACAGGGGCCCTACGAGCAGTACTTC. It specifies CASSLKGQGPYEQYF.

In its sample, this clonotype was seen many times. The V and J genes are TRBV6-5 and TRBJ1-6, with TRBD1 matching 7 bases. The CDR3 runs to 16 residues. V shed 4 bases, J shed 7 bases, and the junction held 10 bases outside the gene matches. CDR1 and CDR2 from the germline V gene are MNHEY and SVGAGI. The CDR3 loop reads CASSFGGGQRNSPLHF. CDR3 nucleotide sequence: TGTGCCAGCAGTTTTGGTGGGGGACAGAGGAATTCACCCCTCCACTTT.

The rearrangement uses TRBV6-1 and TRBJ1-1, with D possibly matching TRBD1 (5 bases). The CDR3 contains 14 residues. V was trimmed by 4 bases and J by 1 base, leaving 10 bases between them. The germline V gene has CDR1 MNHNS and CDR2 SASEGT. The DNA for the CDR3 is TGTGCCAGCAGTGCCGGGACGGGGAACACTGAAGCTTTCTTT. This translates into CASSAGTGNTEAFF.

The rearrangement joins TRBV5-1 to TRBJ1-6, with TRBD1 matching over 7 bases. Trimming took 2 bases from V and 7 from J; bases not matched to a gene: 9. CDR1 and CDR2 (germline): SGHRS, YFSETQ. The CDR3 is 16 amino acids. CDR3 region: CASSLSPGQLNSPLHF. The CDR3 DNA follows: TGCGCCAGCAGCTTAAGTCCGGGACAGCTGAATTCACCCCTCCACTTT.

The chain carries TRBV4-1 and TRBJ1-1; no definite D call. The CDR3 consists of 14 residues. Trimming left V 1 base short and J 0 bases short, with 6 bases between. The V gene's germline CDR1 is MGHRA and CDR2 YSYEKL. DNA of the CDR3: TGCGCCAGCAGCCAAGGCCGACTGAACACTGAAGCTTTCTTT. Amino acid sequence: CASSQGRLNTEAFF.

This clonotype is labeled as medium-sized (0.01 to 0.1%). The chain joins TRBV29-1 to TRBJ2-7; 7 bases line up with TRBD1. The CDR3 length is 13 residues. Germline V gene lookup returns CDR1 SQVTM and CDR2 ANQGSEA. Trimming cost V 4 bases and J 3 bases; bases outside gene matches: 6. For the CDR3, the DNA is TGCAGCGTTGGATGGGACAGCATCTACGAGCAGTACTTC. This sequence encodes CSVGWDSIYEQYF.

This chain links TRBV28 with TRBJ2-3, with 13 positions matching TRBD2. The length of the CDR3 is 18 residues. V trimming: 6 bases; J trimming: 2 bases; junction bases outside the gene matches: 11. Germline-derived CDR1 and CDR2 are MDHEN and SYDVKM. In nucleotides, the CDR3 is TGTGCCAGCAGCCCGGGGGGACTAGCGGGGCTATCCACAGATACGCAGTATTTT. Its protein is CASSPGGLAGLSTDTQYF.

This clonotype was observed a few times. The CDR3 coding sequence is TGCGCCAGCAGCCAAGATATGGGGGTCGAGCAGTACTTC. Encoded protein: CASSQDMGVEQYF. The chain is built from TRBV4-3 and TRBJ2-7; tentatively, D is TRBD1 or TRBD2 (5 bases each). Between the trimmed V and J ends, which lost 0 bases and 6 bases, there was a span of 9 bases. The CDR3 contains 13 residues. Germline V CDR1 and CDR2: LGHNA, YSLEER.

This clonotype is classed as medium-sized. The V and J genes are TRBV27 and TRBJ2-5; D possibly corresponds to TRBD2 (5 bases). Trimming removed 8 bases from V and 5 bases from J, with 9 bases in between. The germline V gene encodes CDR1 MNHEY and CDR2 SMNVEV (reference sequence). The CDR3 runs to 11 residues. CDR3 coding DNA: TGTGCCAGCCCCCCGGGGGAGACCCAGTACTTC. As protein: CASPPGETQYF.

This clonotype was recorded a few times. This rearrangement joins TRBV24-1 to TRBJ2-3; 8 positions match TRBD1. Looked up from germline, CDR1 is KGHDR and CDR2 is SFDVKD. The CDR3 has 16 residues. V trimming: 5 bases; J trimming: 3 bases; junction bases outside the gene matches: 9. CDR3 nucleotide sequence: TGTGCCACCAGTGCCCCGGGGCAGGGGGCAACAGATACGCAGTATTTT. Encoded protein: CATSAPGQGATDTQYF.

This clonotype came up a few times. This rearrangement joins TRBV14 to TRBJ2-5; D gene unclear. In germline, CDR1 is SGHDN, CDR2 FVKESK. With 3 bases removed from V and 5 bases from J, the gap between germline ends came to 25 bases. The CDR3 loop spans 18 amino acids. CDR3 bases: TGTGCCAGCAGCCAGCTCCCCGGCCGTGGAAGGAGAAGGGAGACCCAGTACTTC. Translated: CASSQLPGRGRRRETQYF.

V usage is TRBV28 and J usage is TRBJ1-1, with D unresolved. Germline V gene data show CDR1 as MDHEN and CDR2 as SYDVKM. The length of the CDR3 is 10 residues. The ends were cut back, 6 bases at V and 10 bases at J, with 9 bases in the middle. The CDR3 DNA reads TGTGCCAGCAGACGAAAGCGAGCTTTCTTT. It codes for CASRRKRAFF.

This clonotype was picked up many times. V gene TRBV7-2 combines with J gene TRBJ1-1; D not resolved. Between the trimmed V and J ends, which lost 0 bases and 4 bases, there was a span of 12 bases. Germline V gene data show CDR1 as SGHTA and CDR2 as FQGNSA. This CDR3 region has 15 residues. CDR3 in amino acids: CASSLAADTGTEAFF. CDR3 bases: TGTGCCAGCAGCTTAGCGGCCGACACGGGCACTGAAGCTTTCTTT.

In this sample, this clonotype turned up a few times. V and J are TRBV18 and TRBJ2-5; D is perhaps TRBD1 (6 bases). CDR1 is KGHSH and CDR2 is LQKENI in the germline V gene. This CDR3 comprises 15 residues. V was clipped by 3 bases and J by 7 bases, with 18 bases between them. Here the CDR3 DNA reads TGTGCCAGCTCACCCGACAGGACCTACAGCGGGACCCAGTACTTC. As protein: CASSPDRTYSGTQYF.